The 31 T cell receptor beta chains below come from one sample, sequenced in a study of blood T cell repertoires in COVID-19. Repertoires were generated with immunoSEQ multiplex PCR, while TCRdb's copy carries only in-frame clones and drops some. The table lists approximately 350,000 clones, 75% to 90% of them singletons. The sample taken for sequencing was peripheral blood. Receptors were obtained from a woman aged 45-65 years with COVID-19, enrolled during active disease.

This clone was detected only a few times. The chain carries TRBV14 and TRBJ2-7; weak D call: TRBD1 (5 bases). Trimming shortened V by 2 bases and J by 3 bases, and 11 bases separated the two germline ends. Germline CDR1 and CDR2: SGHDN and FVKESK. The CDR3 extends over 14 amino acids. CDR3 loop: CASSQFQGVYEQYF. The DNA of the CDR3 is TGTGCCAGCAGCCAATTTCAGGGTGTCTACGAGCAGTACTTC.

The J gene is TRBJ1-3, the V gene TRBV19; no firm D call. CDR3 length: 14 residues. Germline CDR1 LNHDA, CDR2 SQIVND (reference sequence). V was shortened by 11 bases and J by 0 bases, with 14 bases between the two germline ends. Here the CDR3 reads CAVGVGSSGNTIYF. In DNA form, the CDR3 reads TGTGCCGTTGGGGTGGGGAGCTCTGGAAACACCATATATTTT.

The V and J genes are TRBV7-2 and TRBJ2-5, with D possibly TRBD2 on 6 matching bases. Trimming stripped 0 bases from V and 5 bases from J, with 13 bases between. Germline CDR1 and CDR2: SGHTA and FQGNSA. The CDR3 loop spans 15 amino acids. The CDR3 DNA reads as TGTGCCAGCAGCTTAGCCGTGGGGGGTTGGGAGACCCAGTACTTC. Its translation: CASSLAVGGWETQYF.

The CDR3 bases are TGTGCCAGCAGCTTGATAGCGGGAGACTCAGAGACCCAGTACTTC. This sequence encodes CASSLIAGDSETQYF. The chain uses TRBV5-4 and TRBJ2-5; 9 nucleotides line up with TRBD2. The ends lost 1 base at V and 4 bases at J; junction bases unmatched: 5. The CDR3 length is 15 residues. In germline, CDR1 is SGHNT, CDR2 YYREEE (reference sequence).

The rearrangement links TRBV6-1 to TRBJ2-1, with 15 bases lining up with TRBD2. V shed 2 bases, J shed 1 base, and the junction held 6 bases outside the gene matches. The CDR3 extends over 19 amino acids. Germline V gene lookup returns CDR1 MNHNS and CDR2 SASEGT. DNA for the CDR3: TGTGCCAGCAGTGAAAGGACTAGCGGGAGGGCCCTGTCCTACAATGAGCAGTTCTTC. Residues: CASSERTSGRALSYNEQFF.

V and J are TRBV19 and TRBJ1-2; D unresolved. Germline V gene lookup returns CDR1 LNHDA and CDR2 SQIVND (reference sequence). The CDR3 spans 16 residues. Trimming removed 4 bases at V and 7 bases at J, with 22 bases between. CDR3 loop: CASSSRRPGILGGYTF. CDR3 sequence (DNA): TGTGCCAGTAGTAGCCGCCGTCCGGGAATTTTGGGTGGCTACACCTTC. Filled out from reference TRBV19 and TRBJ1-2, the complete variable domain reads DGGITQSPKYLFRKEGQNVTLSCEQNLNHDAMYWYRQDPGQGLRLIYYSQIVNDFQKGDIAEGYSVSREKKESFPLTVTSAQKNPTAFYLCASSSRRPGILGGYTFGSGTRLTVV.

Written as DNA, the CDR3 is TGTGCCAGCAGCTGGGACAGCTATTATGGCTACACCTTC. It encodes CASSWDSYYGYTF. The chain carries TRBV5-5 and TRBJ1-2; 7 nucleotides match TRBD1. Germline trimming cut 3 bases from V and 5 bases from J; bases unmatched to any gene: 4. This CDR3 has 13 amino acids. CDR1 and CDR2 (germline): SGHKS, YYEKEE (reference sequence).

This clone was detected only a few times. The chain combines TRBV27 with TRBJ1-5; 8 bases fit TRBD1. The CDR3 is 16 residues long. V was clipped by 1 base and J by 6 bases; unmatched bases: 8. CDR1 is MNHEY, CDR2 SMNVEV, per germline (reference sequence). The CDR3 coding sequence is TGTGCCAGCAGTTTATGGGGGACAGGTAACGGTCAGCCCCAGCATTTT. Residues: CASSLWGTGNGQPQHF.

The genes are TRBV25-1 and TRBJ1-6; D unresolved. Germline V lookup: CDR1 MGHDK, CDR2 SYGVNS. CDR3 length: 15 amino acids. Deletions cut 1 base from V and 5 bases from J, with 9 bases between. The CDR3 nucleotides read TGTGCCAGCAGTGAATGGGAGACCGATAATTCACCCCTCCACTTT. This codes for CASSEWETDNSPLHF.

The rearrangement links TRBV4-1 to TRBJ2-4, with TRBD2 matching over 15 bases. The CDR3 extends over 17 amino acids. Germline trimming cut 2 bases from V and 3 bases from J; bases unmatched to any gene: 2. From germline, CDR1 is MGHRA and CDR2 YSYEKL. The CDR3 is CASSQKGLAGGKNIQYF. CDR3 bases: TGCGCCAGCAGCCAAAAGGGACTAGCGGGGGGCAAAAACATTCAGTACTTC.

A note on this clone: Other DNA sequences in this sample translate to the same CDR3. This sequence joins TRBV7-9 and TRBJ2-1; 13 bases fit TRBD2. Losses at the gene ends were 1 base for V and 7 bases for J; bases not matched to a gene: 4. The CDR3 covers 16 residues. Germline lookup yields CDR1 SEHNR and CDR2 FQNEAQ (reference sequence). CDR3 nucleotide sequence: TGTGCCAGCAGCTTAGGTAGACTAGCGGGGGGTAATGAGCAGTTCTTC. Translated, it gives CASSLGRLAGGNEQFF. The full variable domain, in which reference TRBV7-9 and TRBJ2-1 provide the parts outside the CDR3, is DTGVSQNPRHKITKRGQNVTFRCDPISEHNRLYWYRQTLGQGPEFLTYFQNEAQLEKSRLLSDRFSAERPKGSFSTLEIQRTEQGDSAMYLCASSLGRLAGGNEQFFGPGTRLTVL.

J is TRBJ2-2 and V is TRBV11-2; no definite D call. The V gene lost 1 base and the J gene lost 2 bases, with 5 bases spanning the gap. The V gene's germline CDR1 is SGHAT and CDR2 FQNNGV. The CDR3 runs 14 residues. The DNA of the CDR3 is TGTGCCAGCAGCTTAGCCAGAAACACCGGGGAGCTGTTTTTT. Protein sequence: CASSLARNTGELFF. Using reference TRBV11-2 and TRBJ2-2 for the parts outside the CDR3, the full variable domain is EAGVAQSPRYKIIEKRQSVAFWCNPISGHATLYWYQQILGQGPKLLIQFQNNGVVDDSQLPKDRFSAERLKGVDSTLKIQPAKLEDSAVYLCASSLARNTGELFFGEGSRLTVL.

The chain combines TRBV18 with TRBJ2-2; D perhaps matches TRBD1 (5 bases). Trimming took off 6 bases at V and 5 bases at J, with 10 bases between the two ends. Per germline, CDR1 KGHSH and CDR2 LQKENI. This CDR3 region has 13 residues. This CDR3 is CASSLKGTGELFF. The CDR3 nucleotides read TGTGCCAGCTCCCTCAAGGGGACCGGGGAGCTGTTTTTT.

This clone was seen ten or more times. The chain carries TRBV3-1 (or the pseudogene TRBV3-2) and TRBJ2-1, with D hard to call. V was pared by 1 base and J by 5 bases, with 9 bases between. CDR1 is LGHDT and CDR2 is YNNKEL in the germline V gene (reference sequence). CDR3 size: 14 residues. CDR3: CASSQGSGHNEQFF. The CDR3, as DNA: TGTGCCAGCAGCCAAGGTTCGGGTCACAATGAGCAGTTCTTC.

The sample holds one count of this clone. The CDR3 region is CASREEGQGRHGYTF. DNA of the CDR3: TGTGCCAGCAGGGAAGAGGGACAGGGGAGACATGGCTACACCTTC. The J gene is TRBJ1-2, the V gene TRBV6-4, with 10 positions matching TRBD1. Germline V gives CDR1 MRHNA, CDR2 SNTAGT. Trimming at V came to 6 bases and at J to 6 bases, leaving 10 bases not matched to a gene. The CDR3 consists of 15 residues.

The gene calls are TRBV5-1 and TRBJ1-2; D is ambiguous. CDR1 and CDR2 from the germline V gene are SGHRS and YFSETQ. The CDR3 runs to 13 residues. Trimming took off 3 bases at V and 6 bases at J, with 12 bases between the two ends. CDR3 in amino acids: CASSYETRDGYTF. CDR3 nucleotide sequence: TGCGCCAGCAGCTATGAAACGAGGGATGGCTACACCTTC. The entire variable domain, with the rest obtained from reference TRBV5-1 and TRBJ1-2, is as follows: KAGVTQTPRYLIKTRGQQVTLSCSPISGHRSVSWYQQTPGQGLQFLFEYFSETQRNKGNFPGRFSGRQFSNSRSEMNVSTLELGDSALYLCASSYETRDGYTFGSGTRLTVV.

This clone was recorded once. The V gene is TRBV5-5, the J gene TRBJ2-1; 8 bases map to TRBD1. CDR3 length: 16 amino acids. The V and J ends lost 2 bases and 8 bases, in that order; junction bases with no gene match: 12. The germline V gene encodes CDR1 SGHKS and CDR2 YYEKEE (reference sequence). The DNA of the CDR3 is TGTGCCAGCAGCTTATATGGGACAGGCTCAATCGATGAGCAGTTCTTC. Residues: CASSLYGTGSIDEQFF.

A single count supports this clone. V gene TRBV14 combines with J gene TRBJ2-3; 10 bases match TRBD2. The CDR3 consists of 17 residues. Losses at the gene ends were 4 bases for V and 2 bases for J; bases not matched to a gene: 9. Germline CDR1 reads SGHDN; CDR2 reads FVKESK. The CDR3 coding sequence is TGTGCCAGCAGCCCCTCTTTACTAGCGGGGTCCACAGATACGCAGTATTTT. Its protein product is CASSPSLLAGSTDTQYF.

In DNA form, the CDR3 reads TGTGCCAGCAGCCAAACGGACAGTGGCTATGGCTACACCTTC. Translating it yields CASSQTDSGYGYTF. The V gene is TRBV4-2, the J gene TRBJ1-2; D is possibly TRBD1 (6 bases). The CDR3 extends over 14 amino acids. Trimming removed 2 bases from V and 4 bases from J, with 11 bases in between. The germline V gene has CDR1 LGHNA and CDR2 YNFKEQ.

A single count supports this clone. J is TRBJ1-1 and V is TRBV6-5, with TRBD1 matching 7 bases. The V segment lost 8 bases and the J segment 5 bases; nucleotides outside the gene matches: 14. The CDR3 is 15 residues long. The germline V gene has CDR1 MNHEY and CDR2 SVGAGI. CDR3 DNA sequence: TGTGCCAGCCTACAGCGGCCGACAGGGAAGACTGAAGCTTTCTTT. It translates to CASLQRPTGKTEAFF.

V usage is TRBV19 and J usage is TRBJ1-5; a possible D gene is TRBD1 (6 bases). Trimming removed 1 base from V and 9 bases from J, with 16 bases in between. The germline gives CDR1 LNHDA, CDR2 SQIVND (reference sequence). The CDR3 spans 15 residues. As DNA, the CDR3 is TGTGCCAGTAGTATAGGGGGGCCTCCAACGGGGCCCCAGCATTTT. Amino acids: CASSIGGPPTGPQHF.

This chain links TRBV6-2 or TRBV6-3 with TRBJ2-7; tentative D call: TRBD2 (6 bases). The CDR3 consists of 13 residues. Deletions cut 6 bases from V and 2 bases from J, with 11 bases between. Germline V gives CDR1 MNHEY, CDR2 SVGEGT. CDR3: CASSGTPPYEQYF. The CDR3 DNA reads as TGTGCCAGCAGCGGGACTCCCCCCTACGAGCAGTACTTC.

The chain is built from TRBV11-2 and TRBJ2-1; 10 positions agree with TRBD2. This CDR3 is built from 16 residues. V dropped 5 bases and J dropped 8; count of bases not matched to a gene: 12. The germline V gene encodes CDR1 SGHAT and CDR2 FQNNGV. The DNA of the CDR3 is TGTGCCAGCAGCCCTCAGCGGGAGGGCTTAACACATGAGCAGTTCTTC. Translated: CASSPQREGLTHEQFF.

This sequence joins TRBV12-5 and TRBJ2-5; 13 bases fit TRBD2. After removal of 4 bases from V and 4 bases from J, the junction contained 6 bases not matched to a gene. Germline loops: CDR1 LGHNT, CDR2 FRNRAP. The CDR3 consists of 16 residues. This CDR3 reads CASGSVLAGGLETQYF. DNA for the CDR3: TGTGCTAGTGGTTCGGTACTAGCGGGAGGGCTAGAGACCCAGTACTTC.

To note about this clone: Mismatch with germline at one junction end may stem from a read error. V is TRBV7-7 and J is TRBJ2-5; the match to TRBD2 covers 7 bases. Germline V gene data show CDR1 as SSHAT and CDR2 as FNYEAQ (reference sequence). The length of the CDR3 is 14 residues. Here the CDR3 DNA reads TGTGCTAGCAGCGCAAGCGGGGAACAAGAGACCCAGTACTTC. This codes for CASSASGEQETQYF.

The chain couples TRBV30 to TRBJ1-1; D is undetermined. The CDR3 consists of 12 residues. The V and J ends lost 5 bases and 3 bases respectively, with 10 bases between them. Germline lookup yields CDR1 GTSNPN and CDR2 SVGIG (reference sequence). CDR3 in DNA: TGTGCCTGGGGAAAAACTTACACTGAAGCTTTCTTT. Its protein is CAWGKTYTEAFF.

The rearrangement links TRBV5-5 to TRBJ2-1, with TRBD2 matching over 11 bases. Germline CDR1 SGHKS, CDR2 YYEKEE (reference sequence). The CDR3 has 17 amino acids. The V segment lost 2 bases and the J segment 7 bases; nucleotides outside the gene matches: 11. The CDR3 loop is CASSLGFSSGRLNEQFF. CDR3 sequence (DNA): TGTGCCAGCAGCTTAGGATTTTCTAGCGGGAGGCTGAATGAGCAGTTCTTC.

V gene TRBV6-4 combines with J gene TRBJ1-5; D call uncertain. Germline V gene lookup returns CDR1 MRHNA and CDR2 SNTAGT. Trimming removed 0 bases at V and 6 bases at J, with 12 bases between. The CDR3 spans 15 residues. CDR3 sequence (DNA): TGTGCCAGCAGTGACTCGCACTCCGGAGGTCAGCCCCAGCATTTT. Its translation: CASSDSHSGGQPQHF.

V is TRBV5-4 and J is TRBJ2-5, with D hard to call. The CDR3 runs to 13 residues. The V gene's germline CDR1 is SGHNT and CDR2 YYREEE (reference sequence). V gave up 0 bases and J gave up 1 base, with 4 bases separating them. For the CDR3, the DNA is TGTGCCAGCAGCTTGGACAGCCAAGAGACCCAGTACTTC. Its protein product is CASSLDSQETQYF.

This sequence joins TRBV4-1 and TRBJ2-7, with D possibly being TRBD2 (7 bases). The V end was cut by 4 bases, the J end by 0 bases, with 16 bases between. The V gene's germline CDR1 is MGHRA and CDR2 YSYEKL. This CDR3 spans 16 amino acids. In DNA form, the CDR3 reads TGCGCCAGCAGCCTCCCGGGCGCGGGGGCCTCCTACGAGCAGTACTTC. The encoded protein is CASSLPGAGASYEQYF.

The chain links TRBV30 to TRBJ2-1; D perhaps matches TRBD2 (6 bases). The germline CDR1 and CDR2 sequences are GTSNPN and SVGIG (reference sequence). CDR3 length: 13 amino acids. V dropped 4 bases and J dropped 9 bases, with 16 bases sitting between them. CDR3 sequence (DNA): TGTGCCTGGACCTCCCGGGGGACCACTGAGCAGTTCTTC. Encoded protein: CAWTSRGTTEQFF.